The clone carrying this TCR beta chain was observed a handful of times. Antigen specificity is unknown. The sample comes from a study of human T cells and chemical hapten exposure. TCRdb re-derived calls from the RACE reads in MiXCR, one entry per CDR3 protein. The sample consists of about 97,000 distinct CDR3 sequences, 27% of them appearing once. Time point specified: patch test 3, about 24 weeks after DPC sensitization. Treatment indicated: therapeutic diphenylcyclopropenone sensitization with weekly scalp DPC. Study-wide points: Compared to controls, expanded TCRs made significantly more large clusters of similar CDR3s. Donors had alopecia, so their immune response may differ from healthy people's.

The CDR3 covers 15 residues. Germline CDR1 reads SGHRS; CDR2 reads YFSETQ. Trimming at V came to 0 bases and at J to 14 bases, leaving 10 bases not matched to a gene. This chain links TRBV5-1 with TRBJ1-6; 8 bases agree with TRBD1. This sample comprised whole blood, obtained in connection with sensitization to the hapten diphenylcyclopropenone (DPC). The sequence was obtained from a man aged 40-49 years with alopecia areata. Some clones in this sample may be carry-over from other donors' samples. The CDR3 region has the DNA TGCGCCAGCAGCTTGGATGGACAGGGTTTCCTGACCCTCCACTTT. Protein sequence: CASSLDGQGFLTLHF.